A single sample gave rise to the 6 T cell receptor beta chains below, sequenced in a study of regulatory dendritic cells for organ transplantation. Clones were read by immunoSEQ multiplex PCR, and TCRdb kept only the in-frame ones, dropping some. The profile shows roughly 28,000 clones, approximately 80% of them singletons. Source material: naive CD4+ T cells from blood. Stated subset: CD45RA+ naive T cells. These receptors were obtained from a human donor in good health.

The chain uses TRBV27 and TRBJ1-2; TRBD1 matches 7 bases. The CDR3 is made up of 15 amino acids. After removal of 7 bases from V and 0 bases from J, the junction contained 8 bases not matched to a gene. Germline V CDR1 and CDR2: MNHEY, SMNVEV (reference sequence). This CDR3 reads CASTSGTASNYGYTF. The DNA for the CDR3 is TGTGCCAGCACCTCCGGGACAGCTTCTAACTATGGCTACACCTTC.

This clone was seen a few times. This chain links TRBV7-9 with TRBJ2-1; 14 nucleotides align to TRBD2. The CDR3 covers 15 residues. Germline assignment: CDR1 SEHNR and CDR2 FQNEAQ (reference sequence). V trimming: 6 bases; J trimming: 9 bases; junction bases outside the gene matches: 7. The CDR3 protein is CASSPGLAGGTEQFF. The CDR3 nucleotides are TGTGCCAGCAGTCCTGGACTAGCGGGGGGTACTGAGCAGTTCTTC.

This clone occurred once. The chain recombines TRBV21-1 with TRBJ2-4; the D segment call TRBD1 is taken from the table without a DNA check. TRBV21-1 constitutes a pseudogene. The CDR3 contains 18 residues. The chain's CDR3 is CASSKPEVQGTAKNIQYF. The CDR3 DNA follows: TGTGCCAGCAGCAAGCCAGAGGTACAGGGGACGGCCAAAAACATTCAGTACTTC.

The chain couples TRBV7-3 to TRBJ1-6; D is undetermined. The germline CDR1 and CDR2 sequences are SGHTA and FQGTGA. The CDR3 runs 15 residues. V was trimmed by 0 bases and J by 5 bases, leaving 8 bases between them. The CDR3 nucleotides are TGTGCCAGCAGCTTAACGAGAGAGAATAATTCACCCCTCCACTTT. Amino acid sequence: CASSLTRENNSPLHF.

This clone was found once. The chain recombines TRBV6-5 with TRBJ1-2; the D gene is possibly TRBD1 (6 bases). Trimming stripped 2 bases from V and 3 bases from J, with 10 bases between. The CDR3 consists of 14 residues. Germline V gene sequence: CDR1 MNHEY, CDR2 SVGAGI. The CDR3 sequence: CASSYGRGYYGYTF. CDR3 nucleotide sequence: TGTGCCAGCAGTTACGGCAGGGGTTACTATGGCTACACCTTC.

The rearrangement joins TRBV5-4 to TRBJ2-7, with D possibly TRBD2 on 6 matching bases. The CDR3 length is 14 residues. V lost 10 bases and J lost 0, with 17 bases in between. In germline, CDR1 is SGHNT, CDR2 YYREEE (reference sequence). The CDR3 loop reads CAVNGGRSSYEQYF. In DNA form, the CDR3 reads TGTGCCGTTAACGGGGGACGGAGCTCCTACGAGCAGTACTTC.